These 5 T cell receptor beta chains share one sample of origin, sequenced in a study of shared clonotypes between healthy human individuals. The data were produced by immunoSEQ multiplex PCR, yet TCRdb's version contains in-frame clones alone and is incomplete. The data hold 900,000 to 1,200,000 clones, with about 80% observed a single time. Sequencing was carried out using memory CD4+ T cells from PBMCs. The subset was: CD45RA-negative fraction. These receptors all stem from a young man in good health. Some clones in this sample may be carry-over from other donors' samples.

In its sample, this clone was seen a few times. The chain employs TRBV25-1 and TRBJ2-4; D uncertain. The CDR3 covers 14 residues. CDR1 and CDR2 from the germline V gene are MGHDK and SYGVNS. The V gene lost 8 bases and the J gene lost 3 bases, with 14 bases spanning the gap. CDR3 region: CASRRLSCKNIQYF. The CDR3 DNA sequence: TGTGCCAGCCGAAGGTTGAGTTGCAAAAACATTCAGTACTTC. Using reference TRBV25-1 and TRBJ2-4 for the parts outside the CDR3, the full variable domain is EADIYQTPRYLVIGTGKKITLECSQTMGHDKMYWYQQDPGMELHLIHYSYGVNSTEKGDLSSESTVSRIRTEHFPLTLESARPSHTSQYLCASRRLSCKNIQYFGAGTRLSVL.

The DNA of the CDR3 is TGTGCCAGCAGCACAAGAATGAATATGAGGACAGCTAACTATGGCTACACCTTC. Protein: CASSTRMNMRTANYGYTF. The V and J genes are TRBV7-8 and TRBJ1-2; D is possibly TRBD1 (6 bases). V was cut by 5 bases and J by 0 bases, with 22 bases left in between. The CDR3 is 18 amino acids. Germline assignment: CDR1 SGHVS and CDR2 FQNEAQ.

The chain is built from TRBV11-1 and TRBJ1-3, with D possibly matching TRBD1 (6 bases). The CDR3 is made up of 18 amino acids. Deletions cut 1 base from V and 1 base from J, with 17 bases between. CDR1 is SGHAT, CDR2 FQDESV, per germline (reference sequence). CDR3 sequence (DNA): TGTGCCAGCAGCTTAGAGTTCGGGGGCGCGGAGTCTGGAAACACCATATATTTT. Encoded protein: CASSLEFGGAESGNTIYF.

The V call is TRBV30, the J call TRBJ2-7, with D possibly being TRBD2 (6 bases). Germline CDR1 and CDR2: GTSNPN and SVGIG (reference sequence). This CDR3 is built from 11 residues. The ends were cut back, 1 base at V and 5 bases at J, with 6 bases in the middle. The CDR3 loop reads CAWSGTNEQYF. Written as DNA, the CDR3 is TGTGCCTGGAGTGGGACTAACGAGCAGTACTTC.

The gene calls are TRBV28 and TRBJ2-3; 8 nucleotides agree with TRBD1. CDR1 and CDR2 from the germline V gene are MDHEN and SYDVKM. V dropped 5 bases and J dropped 1; count of bases not matched to a gene: 8. This CDR3 is built from 16 residues. The CDR3 DNA reads TGTGCCAGCAGTAAGACCGGGACAGGAGGCACAGATACGCAGTATTTT. Its translation is CASSKTGTGGTDTQYF. The entire variable domain, with the rest obtained from reference TRBV28 and TRBJ2-3, is as follows: DVKVTQSSRYLVKRTGEKVFLECVQDMDHENMFWYRQDPGLGLRLIYFSYDVKMKEKGDIPEGYSVSREKKERFSLILESASTNQTSMYLCASSKTGTGGTDTQYFGPGTRLTVL.